Listed here are 18 T cell receptor beta chains from one sample, sequenced in a study of response to subunit inactivated influenza vaccine. MiXCR was run by TCRdb on the RT-PCR reads, yielding one entry per CDR3 protein. The data contain around 790,000 distinct CDR3 sequences, around 20% of them seen just once; the ten biggest clones take up around 9.6%. Sequenced material: PBMCs from blood, taken approximately 5 days after vaccination. Every receptor here comes from a man aged 50 to 60 who received an inactivated influenza vaccine.

This clonotype was found a few times. J is TRBJ2-5 and V is TRBV15, with 9 nucleotides matching TRBD1. J gave up 2 bases and V 2 bases, and 6 bases lay outside the gene matches. This CDR3 region has 16 residues. The germline V gene encodes CDR1 LNHNV and CDR2 YYDKDF (reference sequence). The CDR3 region is CATSRRRQGVQETQYF. The CDR3 DNA reads TGTGCCACCAGCAGAAGGAGACAGGGGGTTCAAGAGACCCAGTACTTC.

This clonotype was seen at least ten times. The chain joins TRBV7-2 to TRBJ1-5, with D tentatively TRBD1 (5 bases). Germline CDR1 is SGHTA and CDR2 is FQGNSA. The CDR3 has 15 residues. Trimming left V 0 bases short and J 2 bases short, with 8 bases between. CDR3 bases: TGTGCCAGCAGCTTAGCGGGGACGCGCAATCAGCCCCAGCATTTT. This codes for CASSLAGTRNQPQHF.

This clonotype came up many times. The V call is TRBV12-3 or TRBV12-4, the J call TRBJ2-1, with 11 bases that match TRBD2. The trim removed 3 bases at V and 7 bases at J, leaving 5 bases unmatched. The CDR3 spans 15 residues. Here the CDR3 DNA reads TGTGCCAGCAGTTTGACTAGCGGGAATGGTAATGAGCAGTTCTTC. Translated: CASSLTSGNGNEQFF.

This clonotype came up a few times. The rearrangement uses TRBV3-1 and TRBJ2-3, with D perhaps given as TRBD1 or TRBD2 (7 bases each). The germline V gene has CDR1 LGHDT and CDR2 YNNKEL (reference sequence). The CDR3 length is 15 residues. V was shortened by 4 bases and J by 5 bases, with 16 bases between the two germline ends. The CDR3 coding sequence is TGTGCCAGCAGCCCGCAGGGGGGGCCCGGAGATACGCAGTATTTT. Its translation: CASSPQGGPGDTQYF.

This clonotype has more than one count but fewer than ten. J is TRBJ1-4 and V is TRBV4-1; no firm D call. CDR3 size: 15 residues. V shed 0 bases and J shed 4 bases, with 9 bases lying between them. CDR1 and CDR2 (germline): MGHRA, YSYEKL. CDR3 protein: CASSQDWQHNEKLFF. As DNA, the CDR3 is TGCGCCAGCAGCCAAGATTGGCAGCATAATGAAAAACTGTTTTTT.

This clonotype was seen only a few times. CDR3 in DNA: TGTGCCAGCAGACCAGGACTAGCGGGAGGCACAGATACGCAGTATTTT. This sequence encodes CASRPGLAGGTDTQYF. V and J are TRBV7-2 and TRBJ2-3; 13 nucleotides agree with TRBD2. The germline gives CDR1 SGHTA, CDR2 FQGNSA. The CDR3 runs to 16 residues. Trimming cost V 6 bases and J 1 base; bases outside gene matches: 4.

The chain combines TRBV28 with TRBJ2-5, with D maybe TRBD2 (5 bases). The V gene lost 6 bases and the J gene lost 4 bases, with 9 bases spanning the gap. CDR1 is MDHEN, CDR2 SYDVKM, per germline. The length of the CDR3 is 12 residues. The CDR3 DNA is TGTGCCAGCAGAGCGGCGGTAGAGACCCAGTACTTC. The encoded protein is CASRAAVETQYF.

This clonotype occurred many times. The chain couples TRBV6-1 to TRBJ1-4; D might be TRBD1 (6 bases). In germline, CDR1 is MNHNS, CDR2 SASEGT. The germline V and J ends were trimmed by 5 bases and 7 bases, with 20 bases remaining between them. The CDR3 sequence is 16 residues long. The CDR3 loop is CASSKLPGHGSEKLFF. The CDR3 region has the DNA TGTGCCAGCAGTAAACTACCGGGACACGGAAGTGAAAAACTGTTTTTT.

The sample holds a few counts of this clonotype. The J gene is TRBJ2-2, the V gene TRBV27; D is uncertain. The CDR3 is 15 residues long. In germline, CDR1 is MNHEY, CDR2 SMNVEV (reference sequence). V was trimmed by 8 bases and J by 6 bases, leaving 19 bases between them. CDR3 in DNA: TGTGCCAGCCCCCCTAAACGTTCGCGGCCCGGGGAGCTGTTTTTT. It yields the protein CASPPKRSRPGELFF.

The chain carries TRBV6-2 or TRBV6-3 and TRBJ2-3, with D uncertain. The CDR3 covers 12 residues. Germline CDR1 reads MNHEY; CDR2 reads SVGEGT. V gave up 8 bases and J gave up 6 bases, with 12 bases separating them. CDR3 sequence (DNA): TGTGCCAGCTCGGAATTCTTTGATACGCAGTATTTT. Its translation is CASSEFFDTQYF.

The V call is TRBV20-1, the J call TRBJ2-5; 8 positions match TRBD2. After removal of 2 bases from V and 4 bases from J, the junction contained 9 bases not matched to a gene. From germline, CDR1 is DFQATT and CDR2 SNEGSKA (reference sequence). The CDR3 covers 15 residues. CDR3 residues: CSARPPSGGGETQYF. CDR3 nucleotides: TGCAGTGCTAGACCTCCCAGCGGGGGTGGAGAGACCCAGTACTTC.

The rearrangement uses TRBV28 and TRBJ1-2; possibly TRBD1 for D (6 bases). Looked up from germline, CDR1 is MDHEN and CDR2 is SYDVKM. V was clipped by 11 bases and J by 7 bases, with 17 bases between them. The CDR3 length is 12 residues. In DNA, the CDR3 is TGTGCCTCAGGGGCAGGGGCTAGTGGCTACACCTTC. It encodes CASGAGASGYTF.

This clonotype was detected only a few times. The chain employs TRBV6-2 or TRBV6-3 and TRBJ2-1, with 13 positions matching TRBD2. There are 17 residues in the CDR3. The junction had 12 bases not matched to a gene; V was cut back by 10 bases and J by 3 bases. In germline, CDR1 is MNHEY, CDR2 SVGEGT. The CDR3 coding sequence is TGTGCCACATCACCGGGACTAGCGGGACCAAACTACAATGAGCAGTTCTTC. This gives the protein CATSPGLAGPNYNEQFF.

This clonotype was observed a few times. The CDR3 spells CASSGREGNYGYTF. The CDR3 nucleotides are TGTGCCAGCAGTGGGCGGGAAGGAAACTATGGCTACACCTTC. The V and J genes are TRBV4-2 and TRBJ1-2, with D unresolved. Trimming cost V 6 bases and J 2 bases, with 13 bases left between them. CDR1 is LGHNA and CDR2 is YNFKEQ in the germline V gene. The CDR3 runs 14 residues.

This clonotype showed up many times. The chain recombines TRBV20-1 with TRBJ2-4; 9 nucleotides agree with TRBD1. There are 13 residues in the CDR3. CDR1 and CDR2 (germline): DFQATT, SNEGSKA (reference sequence). V was clipped by 6 bases and J by 6 bases; unmatched bases: 6. The CDR3 is CSALDRGGNIQYF. As DNA, the CDR3 is TGCAGTGCGCTGGACAGGGGAGGAAACATTCAGTACTTC.

The rearrangement links TRBV27 to TRBJ1-2, with a possible D match to TRBD1 (5 bases). The V gene's germline CDR1 is MNHEY and CDR2 SMNVEV (reference sequence). The CDR3 runs to 17 residues. Trimming removed 3 bases from V and 0 bases from J, with 17 bases in between. In DNA, the CDR3 is TGTGCCAGCAGTTTGACTAGGACATCCACCACTAACTATGGCTACACCTTC. It translates to CASSLTRTSTTNYGYTF.

This clonotype was recorded a few times. The gene calls are TRBV5-1 and TRBJ2-2, with D possibly TRBD2 on 5 matching bases. The CDR3 runs to 15 residues. The V end lost 0 bases, the J end lost 6 bases, and 12 bases lay between the germline ends. Germline V gives CDR1 SGHRS, CDR2 YFSETQ. The CDR3 spells CASSLAKAGAGELFF. The CDR3 DNA sequence: TGCGCCAGCAGCTTGGCCAAAGCCGGGGCCGGGGAGCTGTTTTTT.

A few counts support this clonotype. The genes are TRBV20-1 and TRBJ2-1; 9 bases are a match to TRBD2. V was pared by 6 bases and J by 7 bases, with 7 bases of the junction left unmatched. CDR1 is DFQATT, CDR2 SNEGSKA, per germline (reference sequence). This CDR3 has 13 amino acids. CDR3 amino acids: CSAKAGGINEQFF. CDR3 in DNA: TGCAGTGCCAAGGCGGGAGGGATAAATGAGCAGTTCTTC.